This T cell receptor beta chain was captured by sequencing in a study of OX40 agonist ivuxolimab in advanced cancers. Study-wide context: Patients treated during dose escalation were battling hepatocellular carcinoma, melanoma, renal cell or head and neck cancer. Findings and limits, study-wide: Averaged across samples, CD8+ T cells carried more expanded clones than CD4+ did.

This CDR3 spans 14 amino acids. Per the germline V gene, CDR1 is PRHDT and CDR2 is FYEKMQ (reference sequence). Trimming cost V 0 bases and J 1 base, with 6 bases left between them. This clone was counted only a few times. What it binds is not known. The assay was immunoSEQ multiplex PCR, and TCRdb's table has in-frame clones only and misses some. The data show about 18,000 clones, around 90% seen once. This rearrangement joins TRBV13 to TRBJ1-1; D not certain. This specimen consisted of CD4+ or CD8+ T cells sorted from blood, obtained in a trial of the OX40 agonist ivuxolimab. The sequence was obtained from an adult with an advanced solid tumor such as melanoma, head and neck, liver or kidney cancer. In DNA, the CDR3 is TGTGCCAGCAGCTTAGGGGCGGGGAACACTGAAGCTTTCTTT. This sequence encodes CASSLGAGNTEAFF.